The 10 T cell receptor beta chains listed next were all sequenced from one sample in a study of T cells after yellow fever vaccination (dated by TCRdb to the late 2010s). Sample treatment or condition, as interpreted from the label and publication: live attenuated yellow fever vaccine strain. The receptor library was made with 5' RACE. Sequencing took place on an Illumina HiSeq 2500. TCRdb ran its own pipeline on the public reads, namely fastp trimming at Q25 and MiXCR clone calling, and kept in-frame beta chains. Identical CDR3 proteins give one entry, which carries the most common genes and DNA. This sample holds a few hundred thousand distinct CDR3 sequences; roughly 21% were observed only once. The ten top clones hold roughly 13% of the sample. This sample comprised PBMCs, obtained 15 days after the yellow fever booster vaccination. The receptors were sampled from a man between 25 and 39 years old who received the YFV17D yellow fever vaccine.

The V call is TRBV20-1, the J call TRBJ2-3, with 8 bases identical to TRBD2. The ends lost 0 bases at V and 2 bases at J; junction bases unmatched: 10. Germline CDR1 DFQATT, CDR2 SNEGSKA (reference sequence). CDR3 length equals 17 residues. The CDR3: CSARDMFLAGPTDTQYF. The CDR3 DNA follows: TGCAGTGCTAGAGACATGTTCCTAGCGGGTCCCACAGATACGCAGTATTTT.

This clonotype came up a few times. This chain links TRBV6-1 with TRBJ2-3; maybe TRBD2 (7 bases). Trimming removed 6 bases from V and 0 bases from J, with 19 bases in between. The CDR3 contains 17 residues. The germline V gene has CDR1 MNHNS and CDR2 SASEGT. CDR3 sequence: CASSSSRGAASTDTQYF. The CDR3 nucleotides are TGTGCCAGCAGCTCATCCCGGGGGGCGGCTAGCACAGATACGCAGTATTTT.

In its sample, this clonotype was seen a few times. The J gene is TRBJ2-7, the V gene TRBV7-9, with a tentative D call TRBD1 (5 bases). V was cut by 5 bases and J by 4 bases, with 18 bases left in between. The CDR3 runs 15 residues. Germline lookup yields CDR1 SEHNR and CDR2 FQNEAQ (reference sequence). The CDR3 sequence is CASSHSGILKYEQYF. In DNA, the CDR3 is TGTGCCAGCAGCCACTCAGGGATACTAAAATACGAGCAGTACTTC.

A few counts support this clonotype. This chain connects TRBV9 to TRBJ2-2; maybe TRBD2 (6 bases). Trimming removed 2 bases from V and 2 bases from J, with 10 bases in between. The V gene's germline CDR1 is SGDLS and CDR2 YYNGEE. CDR3 size: 15 residues. The CDR3 reads CASSVGGANTGELFF. The CDR3 coding sequence is TGTGCCAGCAGCGTTGGAGGGGCCAACACCGGGGAGCTGTTTTTT.

V gene TRBV7-2 combines with J gene TRBJ1-2, with 10 bases identical to TRBD1. This CDR3 spans 15 amino acids. V lost 5 bases to trimming and J lost 4 bases; unmatched junction nucleotides: 7. CDR1 is SGHTA, CDR2 FQGNSA, per germline. CDR3 bases: TGTGCCAGCAGCGTCGACAGGGGGCACGGCTATGGCTACACCTTC. Protein sequence: CASSVDRGHGYGYTF. The complete variable domain, with remaining parts taken from reference TRBV7-2 and TRBJ1-2, reads GAGVSQSPSNKVTEKGKDVELRCDPISGHTALYWYRQSLGQGLEFLIYFQGNSAPDKSGLPSDRFSAERTGGSVSTLTIQRTQQEDSAVYLCASSVDRGHGYGYTFGSGTRLTVV.

This clonotype was recorded a few times. The J gene is TRBJ2-1, the V gene TRBV5-1, with D possibly matching TRBD2 (5 bases). This CDR3 contains 13 residues. The V end lost 1 base, the J end lost 4 bases, and 6 bases lay between the germline ends. Germline V gene lookup returns CDR1 SGHRS and CDR2 YFSETQ. CDR3 amino acids: CASSLWTYNEQFF. CDR3 DNA sequence: TGCGCCAGCAGCTTGTGGACTTACAATGAGCAGTTCTTC.

The V call is TRBV7-9, the J call TRBJ2-7; D may be TRBD1 (6 bases). Germline CDR1 is SEHNR and CDR2 is FQNEAQ (reference sequence). The CDR3 covers 17 residues. Deletions cut 0 bases from V and 2 bases from J, with 17 bases between. The DNA for the CDR3 is TGTGCCAGCAGCTTAGCCCCCGGGACATCTGGGGCCTACGAGCAGTACTTC. This gives the protein CASSLAPGTSGAYEQYF. The full variable domain, with the rest looked up from reference TRBV7-9 and TRBJ2-7, is DTGVSQNPRHKITKRGQNVTFRCDPISEHNRLYWYRQTLGQGPEFLTYFQNEAQLEKSRLLSDRFSAERPKGSFSTLEIQRTEQGDSAMYLCASSLAPGTSGAYEQYFGPGTRLTVT.

This clonotype has a handful of counts. The chain's CDR3 is CSAREKRETQYF. CDR3 DNA sequence: TGCAGTGCTAGAGAAAAGAGAGAGACCCAGTACTTC. This chain joins TRBV20-1 and TRBJ2-5, with no clear D. This CDR3 is built from 12 residues. The ends were cut back, 0 bases at V and 4 bases at J, with 6 bases in the middle. Germline V lookup: CDR1 DFQATT, CDR2 SNEGSKA (reference sequence).

This clonotype was detected only a few times. The genes are TRBV20-1 and TRBJ1-5, with a possible D match to TRBD1 (5 bases). The CDR3 runs to 12 residues. CDR1 and CDR2 (germline): DFQATT, SNEGSKA (reference sequence). In nucleotides, the CDR3 is TGCAGCACGGGACGGCTCAATCAGCCCCAGCATTTT. This codes for CSTGRLNQPQHF.

The CDR3 protein is CASSLVSGPYNEQFF. CDR3 sequence (DNA): TGCGCCAGCAGCTTGGTTAGCGGGCCGTACAATGAGCAGTTCTTC. V and J are TRBV5-1 and TRBJ2-1; 7 bases line up with TRBD2. Germline V gene data show CDR1 as SGHRS and CDR2 as YFSETQ. The CDR3 has 15 amino acids. Trimming cost V 0 bases and J 4 bases; bases outside gene matches: 4.